This T cell receptor (beta chain) originates from a study of T cells in narcolepsy. Germline V gene data show CDR1 as MNHNS and CDR2 as SASEGT. J lost 3 bases, V lost 4 bases, and 12 bases had no gene match. CDR3 size: 16 residues. Sequencing was performed with immunoSEQ multiplex PCR; in TCRdb, only in-frame clones are kept and a portion is missing. The data hold about 40,000 clones, with 88% observed a single time. This TCR was recovered from a human donor with narcolepsy. What was sequenced was CD45RA- memory CD4+ T cells from PBMCs. The rearrangement joins TRBV6-1 to TRBJ2-7, with 7 bases fitting TRBD2. The CDR3 loop reads CASSGGEGRAFYEQYF. For the CDR3, the DNA is TGTGCCAGCAGTGGGGGGGAGGGGCGAGCTTTCTACGAGCAGTACTTC.